The 6 T cell receptor beta chains given below trace back to one sample, sequenced in a study of cytomegalovirus exposure and HLA in healthy donors (dated by TCRdb to the late 2010s). Library preparation employed the immunoSEQ multiplex PCR assay. For the multiplex PCR, a mixture combining 60 forward primers for TCR Vbeta segments and 13 reverse primers for TCR Jbeta segments was used. Not all clones reach the TCRdb copy of this immuneACCESS table, which keeps in-frame sequences only. Checked studies attribute under half of the gap to unresolved V genes and leave the rest unexplained. The sample includes about 150,000 clones, with over 65% observed a single time. The ten largest clones take up approximately 1.8% of the sample. Material: PBMCs. All receptors come from a female donor in good health and CMV-seropositive.

The rearrangement joins TRBV30 to TRBJ2-7; 11 nucleotides line up with TRBD2. Germline CDR1 GTSNPN, CDR2 SVGIG (reference sequence). This CDR3 comprises 15 residues. J was trimmed by 6 bases and V by 1 base; bases with no gene match: 8. CDR3 region: CAWSARASGGREQYF. CDR3 DNA sequence: TGTGCCTGGAGTGCGCGGGCTAGCGGGGGGCGCGAGCAGTACTTC.

This clone was observed a few times. The rearrangement joins TRBV9 to TRBJ1-1; 7 bases map to TRBD1. Trimming cost V 4 bases and J 5 bases; bases outside gene matches: 11. CDR3 length: 15 residues. Germline V gene lookup returns CDR1 SGDLS and CDR2 YYNGEE. The CDR3 DNA sequence: TGTGCCAGCAGCCAAACTCTAGGGGGCTGGACTGAAGCTTTCTTT. Protein: CASSQTLGGWTEAFF.

V and J are TRBV4-2 and TRBJ2-7; TRBD2 agrees at 9 bases. The CDR3 extends over 17 amino acids. V lost 1 base to trimming and J lost 2 bases; unmatched junction nucleotides: 9. Germline V gives CDR1 LGHNA, CDR2 YNFKEQ. The CDR3 sequence is CASSQALLTSGAYEQYF. For the CDR3, the DNA is TGTGCCAGCAGCCAAGCCCTTCTGACTAGCGGAGCCTACGAGCAGTACTTC.

The rearrangement links TRBV6-4 to TRBJ2-1; D gene unclear. The CDR3 has 13 residues. CDR1 is MRHNA and CDR2 is SNTAGT in the germline V gene. V lost 3 bases and J lost 5, with 8 bases in between. The CDR3 here is CASSERANNEQFF. In nucleotides, the CDR3 is TGTGCCAGCAGTGAGCGCGCCAACAATGAGCAGTTCTTC.

The chain joins TRBV6-5 to TRBJ2-7, with D possibly being TRBD2 (6 bases). The V gene's germline CDR1 is MNHEY and CDR2 SVGAGI. The CDR3 is made up of 13 amino acids. Trimming cost V 6 bases and J 1 base, with 10 bases left between them. The CDR3, as DNA: TGTGCCAGCAGGAAGGACTATTCCTACGAGCAGTACTTC. Its translation is CASRKDYSYEQYF.

For the CDR3, the DNA is TGCGCCAGCACCGTTAGCGGGGGCGAACAAGAGACCCAGTACTTC. Translation gives CASTVSGGEQETQYF. The rearrangement joins TRBV5-1 to TRBJ2-5, with 9 bases aligning to TRBD2. V dropped 6 bases and J dropped 2; count of bases not matched to a gene: 8. CDR1 is SGHRS, CDR2 YFSETQ, per germline. The CDR3 length is 15 residues.